Sequencing of this T cell receptor beta chain was carried out in a study of T cells in Graves' hyperthyroidism and ophthalmopathy. Germline assignment: CDR1 SGDLS and CDR2 YYNGEE. CDR3 length: 14 amino acids. V lost 3 bases, J lost 1 base, and 10 bases lay in between. RNA transcripts were the template for amplifying TCR beta CDR3 regions. TCR CDR3 regions were first amplified by RT-PCR with HTBI primers. TCRdb re-analysed the multiplex PCR reads in MiXCR, keeping a single row per CDR3 protein. The sample has 550,000 to 700,000 distinct CDR3 sequences; about half are singletons. At least ten counts were recorded for this clonotype.

The receptor was derived from an adult woman with Graves' disease, either hyperthyroidism or ophthalmopathy (not recorded which). Sequencing input: peripheral blood or thyroid tissue (not recorded which). The chain recombines TRBV9 with TRBJ2-5, with D uncertain. In nucleotides, the CDR3 is TGTGCCAGCAGCGCCCAACATATCCAAGAGACCCAGTACTTC. Its translation: CASSAQHIQETQYF.